One and the same sample provided the 11 T cell receptor beta chains below, sequenced in a study of early T cells in non-severe SARS-CoV-2 infection. Using its own MiXCR run on the 5' RACE reads, TCRdb lists one record per CDR3 protein. The sample lists about 71,000 distinct CDR3 sequences, about 14% occurring once. The material sequenced was whole blood, taken at baseline. Receptor source: an adult who was a healthcare worker with PCR-confirmed SARS-CoV-2 infection or an uninfected control (not recorded which).

CDR3 DNA: TGTGCCTGGAGTGTACTGGGGAGGAGTGAAAAACTGTTTTTT. It codes for CAWSVLGRSEKLFF. J is TRBJ1-4 and V is TRBV30; D remains ambiguous. This CDR3 has 14 amino acids. The V end was cut by 0 bases, the J end by 7 bases, with 12 bases between. CDR1 is GTSNPN, CDR2 SVGIG, per germline (reference sequence).

This chain connects TRBV7-3 to TRBJ2-3; D remains unclear. Trimming took 6 bases from V and 6 from J, leaving 10 bases between them. CDR3 length: 12 residues. The germline V gene has CDR1 SGHTA and CDR2 FQGTGA. CDR3 sequence: CASSLSQDTQYF. CDR3 bases: TGTGCCAGCAGTTTATCCCAGGATACGCAGTATTTT.

This clonotype showed up many times. The chain is built from TRBV20-1 and TRBJ2-1, with 7 positions matching TRBD2. CDR1 and CDR2 from the germline V gene are DFQATT and SNEGSKA (reference sequence). The CDR3 extends over 14 amino acids. V was clipped by 3 bases and J by 9 bases; unmatched bases: 11. The DNA for the CDR3 is TGCAGTGCTAGTCCTGGCGGGAGACTAAGTGAGCAGTTCTTC. Its translation is CSASPGGRLSEQFF.

This clonotype was detected ten times or more. The chain couples TRBV6-4 to TRBJ2-3; 10 bases line up with TRBD1. Germline V gene data show CDR1 as MRHNA and CDR2 as SNTAGT. This CDR3 region has 15 residues. The V gene end was trimmed by 0 bases and the J gene end by 4 bases; junction bases not matched to a gene: 1. CDR3 sequence (DNA): TGTGCCAGCAGTGACTCGACAGGGGGCGCAGATACGCAGTATTTT. Translating it yields CASSDSTGGADTQYF.

There are a few counts of this clonotype. V and J are TRBV3-1 and TRBJ1-2; D is ambiguous. The CDR3 extends over 13 amino acids. Germline-derived CDR1 and CDR2 are LGHDT and YNNKEL (reference sequence). Trimming shortened V by 4 bases and J by 8 bases, and 14 bases separated the two germline ends. This CDR3 is CASSLTSGRGYTF. For the CDR3, the DNA is TGTGCCAGCAGCCTCACTAGCGGTCGGGGCTACACCTTC.

The rearrangement joins TRBV15 to TRBJ2-7; tentatively, D is TRBD2 (5 bases). This CDR3 has 12 amino acids. Trimming left V 3 bases short and J 3 bases short, with 6 bases between. CDR1 is LNHNV, CDR2 YYDKDF, per germline (reference sequence). This chain's CDR3 is CATSSEGYEQYF. CDR3 nucleotide sequence: TGTGCCACCAGCAGTGAGGGCTACGAGCAGTACTTC.

This clonotype was detected ten times or more. CDR3: CASSLNRVGVNTEAFF. The DNA of the CDR3 is TGTGCCAGCAGCTTAAACAGGGTAGGGGTGAACACTGAAGCTTTCTTT. The J gene is TRBJ1-1, the V gene TRBV7-3; D perhaps matches TRBD1 (6 bases). Germline V gene data show CDR1 as SGHTA and CDR2 as FQGTGA. There are 16 residues in the CDR3. The V gene lost 1 base and the J gene lost 0 bases, with 12 bases spanning the gap.

This clonotype was recorded only once. The rearrangement uses TRBV6-5 and TRBJ2-1, with 8 bases fitting TRBD2. Unmatched junction bases numbered 10, after V lost 0 bases and J lost 6 bases. This CDR3 contains 17 residues. Germline V gives CDR1 MNHEY, CDR2 SVGAGI. CDR3 protein: CASSYSMGLAGLNEQFF. The CDR3 DNA follows: TGTGCCAGCAGTTACTCGATGGGGCTAGCGGGCCTCAATGAGCAGTTCTTC.

The rearrangement joins TRBV24-1 to TRBJ2-2; the match to TRBD2 covers 8 bases. This CDR3 spans 14 amino acids. Trimming at V came to 9 bases and at J to 4 bases, leaving 6 bases not matched to a gene. Looked up from germline, CDR1 is KGHDR and CDR2 is SFDVKD. CDR3 coding DNA: TGTGCCACCCGTGGGGCGGGAGGCACCGGGGAGCTGTTTTTT. The encoded protein is CATRGAGGTGELFF.

This chain connects TRBV20-1 to TRBJ2-5, with D unresolved. The CDR3 loop spans 12 amino acids. V was pared by 8 bases and J by 5 bases, with 15 bases between. CDR1 and CDR2 from the germline V gene are DFQATT and SNEGSKA (reference sequence). The CDR3 loop reads CSTTPMMETQYF. Here the CDR3 DNA reads TGCAGTACCACCCCAATGATGGAGACCCAGTACTTC.

CDR3 DNA sequence: TGTGCCATCAGTGAGTTTACTAGCGGGAGCACAGATACGCAGTATTTT. It codes for CAISEFTSGSTDTQYF. The chain has TRBV10-3 and TRBJ2-3; TRBD2 aligns across 9 bases. Germline assignment: CDR1 ENHRY and CDR2 SYGVKD. V trimming: 1 base; J trimming: 0 bases; junction bases outside the gene matches: 2. The CDR3 runs to 16 residues.